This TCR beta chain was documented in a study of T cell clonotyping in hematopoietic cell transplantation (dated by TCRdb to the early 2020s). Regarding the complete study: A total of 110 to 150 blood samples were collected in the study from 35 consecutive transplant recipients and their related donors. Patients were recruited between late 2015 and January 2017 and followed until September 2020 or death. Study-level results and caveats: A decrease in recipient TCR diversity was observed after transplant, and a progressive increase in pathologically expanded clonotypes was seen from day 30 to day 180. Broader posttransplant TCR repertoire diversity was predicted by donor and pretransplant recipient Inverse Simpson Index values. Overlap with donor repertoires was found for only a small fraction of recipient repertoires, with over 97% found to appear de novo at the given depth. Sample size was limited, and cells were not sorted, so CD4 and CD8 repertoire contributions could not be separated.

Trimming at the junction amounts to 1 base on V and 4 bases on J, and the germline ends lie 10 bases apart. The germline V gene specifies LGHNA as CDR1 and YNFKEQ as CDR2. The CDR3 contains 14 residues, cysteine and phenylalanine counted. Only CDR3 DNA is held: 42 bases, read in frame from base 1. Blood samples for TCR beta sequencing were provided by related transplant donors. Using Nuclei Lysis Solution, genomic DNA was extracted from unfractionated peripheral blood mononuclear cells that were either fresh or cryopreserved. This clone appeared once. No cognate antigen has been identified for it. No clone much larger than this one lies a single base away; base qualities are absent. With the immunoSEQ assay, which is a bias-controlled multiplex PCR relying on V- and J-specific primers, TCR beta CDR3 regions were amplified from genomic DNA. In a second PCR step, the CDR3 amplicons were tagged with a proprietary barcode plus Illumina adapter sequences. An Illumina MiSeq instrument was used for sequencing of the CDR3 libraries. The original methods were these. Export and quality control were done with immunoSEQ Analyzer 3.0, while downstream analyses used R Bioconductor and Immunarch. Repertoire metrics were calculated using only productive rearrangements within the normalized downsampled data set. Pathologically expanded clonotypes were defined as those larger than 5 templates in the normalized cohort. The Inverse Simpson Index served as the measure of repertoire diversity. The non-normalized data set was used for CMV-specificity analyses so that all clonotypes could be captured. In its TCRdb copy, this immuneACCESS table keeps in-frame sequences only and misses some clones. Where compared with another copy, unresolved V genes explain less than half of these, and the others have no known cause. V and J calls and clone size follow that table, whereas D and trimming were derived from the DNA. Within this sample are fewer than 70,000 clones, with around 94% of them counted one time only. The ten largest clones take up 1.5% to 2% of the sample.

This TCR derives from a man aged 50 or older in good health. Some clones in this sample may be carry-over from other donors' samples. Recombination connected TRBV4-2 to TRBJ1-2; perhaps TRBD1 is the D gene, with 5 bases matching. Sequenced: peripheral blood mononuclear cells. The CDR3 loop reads CASSQATESYGYTF. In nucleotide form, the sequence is TGTGCCAGCAGCCAAGCGACAGAGAGCTATGGCTACACCTTC.